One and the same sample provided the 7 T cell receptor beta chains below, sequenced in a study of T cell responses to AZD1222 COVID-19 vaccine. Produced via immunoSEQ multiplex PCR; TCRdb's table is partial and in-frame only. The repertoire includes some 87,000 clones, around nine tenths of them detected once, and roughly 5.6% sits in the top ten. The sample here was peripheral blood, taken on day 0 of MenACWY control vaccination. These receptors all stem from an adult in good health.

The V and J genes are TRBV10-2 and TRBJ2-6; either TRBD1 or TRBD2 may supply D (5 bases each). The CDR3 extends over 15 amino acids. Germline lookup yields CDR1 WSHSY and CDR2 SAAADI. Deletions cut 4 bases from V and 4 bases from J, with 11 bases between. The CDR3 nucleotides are TGCGCCAGCAGTGGAGGGGCGCCAGGGGCCAACGTCCTGACTTTC. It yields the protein CASSGGAPGANVLTF.

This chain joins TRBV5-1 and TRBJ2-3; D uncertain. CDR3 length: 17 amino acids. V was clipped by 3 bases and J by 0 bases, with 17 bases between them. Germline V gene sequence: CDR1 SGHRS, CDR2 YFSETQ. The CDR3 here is CASSSSGPGPSTDTQYF. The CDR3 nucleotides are TGCGCCAGCAGCTCATCTGGACCAGGCCCCAGCACAGATACGCAGTATTTT. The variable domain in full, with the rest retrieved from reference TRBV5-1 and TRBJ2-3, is KAGVTQTPRYLIKTRGQQVTLSCSPISGHRSVSWYQQTPGQGLQFLFEYFSETQRNKGNFPGRFSGRQFSNSRSEMNVSTLELGDSALYLCASSSSGPGPSTDTQYFGPGTRLTVL.

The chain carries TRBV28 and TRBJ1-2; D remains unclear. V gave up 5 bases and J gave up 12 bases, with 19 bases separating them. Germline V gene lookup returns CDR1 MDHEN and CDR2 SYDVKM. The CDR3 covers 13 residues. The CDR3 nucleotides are TGTGCCAGCAGTCTAAACCCCGGGCGGTACGACACCTTC. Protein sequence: CASSLNPGRYDTF.

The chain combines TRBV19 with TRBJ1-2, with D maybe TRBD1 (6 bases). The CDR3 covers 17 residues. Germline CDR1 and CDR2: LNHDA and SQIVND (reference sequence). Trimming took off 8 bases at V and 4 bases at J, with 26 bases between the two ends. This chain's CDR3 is CASQPWGTGNIGYGYTF. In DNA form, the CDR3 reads TGTGCCAGTCAACCCTGGGGCACAGGGAATATTGGCTATGGCTACACCTTC.

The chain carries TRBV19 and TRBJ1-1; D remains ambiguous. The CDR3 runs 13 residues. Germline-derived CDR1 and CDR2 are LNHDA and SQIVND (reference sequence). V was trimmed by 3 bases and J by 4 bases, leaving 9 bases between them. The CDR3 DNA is TGTGCCAGTAGTATCGGGGAGCCCACTGAAGCTTTCTTT. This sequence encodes CASSIGEPTEAFF.

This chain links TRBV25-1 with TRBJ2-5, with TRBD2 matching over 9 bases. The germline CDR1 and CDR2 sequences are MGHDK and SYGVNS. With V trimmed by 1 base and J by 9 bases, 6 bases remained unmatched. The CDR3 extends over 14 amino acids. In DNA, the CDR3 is TGTGCCAGCAGTGAATTTGGTCTAGCGGGATCCCAGTACTTC. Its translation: CASSEFGLAGSQYF.

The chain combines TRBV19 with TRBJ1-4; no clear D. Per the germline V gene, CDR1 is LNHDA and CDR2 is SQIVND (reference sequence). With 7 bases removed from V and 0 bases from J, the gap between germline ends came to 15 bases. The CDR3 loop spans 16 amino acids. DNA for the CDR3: TGTGCCAGTAATCAGCCGGGTCATACAACTAATGAAAAACTGTTTTTT. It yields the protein CASNQPGHTTNEKLFF. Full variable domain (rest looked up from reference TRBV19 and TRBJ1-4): DGGITQSPKYLFRKEGQNVTLSCEQNLNHDAMYWYRQDPGQGLRLIYYSQIVNDFQKGDIAEGYSVSREKKESFPLTVTSAQKNPTAFYLCASNQPGHTTNEKLFFGSGTQLSVL.